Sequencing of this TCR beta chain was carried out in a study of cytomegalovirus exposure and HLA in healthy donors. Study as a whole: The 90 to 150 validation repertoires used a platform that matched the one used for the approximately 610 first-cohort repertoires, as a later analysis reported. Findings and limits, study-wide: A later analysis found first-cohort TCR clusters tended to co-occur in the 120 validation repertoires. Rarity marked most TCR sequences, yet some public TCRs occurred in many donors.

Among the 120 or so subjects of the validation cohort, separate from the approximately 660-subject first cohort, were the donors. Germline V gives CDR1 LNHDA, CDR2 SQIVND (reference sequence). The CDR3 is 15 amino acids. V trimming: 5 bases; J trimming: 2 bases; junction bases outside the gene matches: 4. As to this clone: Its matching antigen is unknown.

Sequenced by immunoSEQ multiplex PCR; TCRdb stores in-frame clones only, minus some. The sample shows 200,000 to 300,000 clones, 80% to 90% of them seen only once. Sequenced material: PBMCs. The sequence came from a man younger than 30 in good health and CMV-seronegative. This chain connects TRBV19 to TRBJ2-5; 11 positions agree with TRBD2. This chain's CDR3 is CASSPTSGEQETQYF. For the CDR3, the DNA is TGTGCCAGTAGTCCGACTAGCGGGGAACAAGAGACCCAGTACTTC.